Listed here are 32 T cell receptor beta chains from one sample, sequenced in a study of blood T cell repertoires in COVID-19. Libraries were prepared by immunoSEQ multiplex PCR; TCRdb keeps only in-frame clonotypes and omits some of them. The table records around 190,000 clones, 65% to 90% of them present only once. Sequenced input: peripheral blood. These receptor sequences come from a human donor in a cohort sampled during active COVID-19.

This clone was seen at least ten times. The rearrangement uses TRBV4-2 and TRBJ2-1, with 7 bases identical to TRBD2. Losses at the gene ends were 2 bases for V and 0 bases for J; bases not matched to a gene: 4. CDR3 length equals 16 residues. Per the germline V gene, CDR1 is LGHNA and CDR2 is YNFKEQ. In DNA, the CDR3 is TGTGCCAGCAGCCAAAAACTAGCGAGCTCCTACAATGAGCAGTTCTTC. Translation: CASSQKLASSYNEQFF.

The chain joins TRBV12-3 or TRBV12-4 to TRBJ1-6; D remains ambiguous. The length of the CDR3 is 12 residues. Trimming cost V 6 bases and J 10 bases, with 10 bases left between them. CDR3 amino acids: CASSRTFSPLHF. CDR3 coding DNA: TGTGCCAGCAGCCGGACTTTCTCACCCCTCCACTTT.

In DNA form, the CDR3 reads TGCGCCAACACTCCGACAGCTAAGAGCTCTGGAAACACCATATATTTT. It is translated as CANTPTAKSSGNTIYF. The chain has TRBV5-1 and TRBJ1-3; D perhaps matches TRBD1 (5 bases). V gave up 9 bases and J gave up 0 bases, with 19 bases separating them. The CDR3 covers 16 residues. Germline V gene sequence: CDR1 SGHRS, CDR2 YFSETQ.

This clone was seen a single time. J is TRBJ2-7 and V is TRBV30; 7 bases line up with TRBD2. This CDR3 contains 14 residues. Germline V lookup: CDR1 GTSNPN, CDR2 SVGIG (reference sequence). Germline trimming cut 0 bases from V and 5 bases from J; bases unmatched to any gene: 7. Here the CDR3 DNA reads TGTGCCTGGAGTGTATCGGGCGGGAGCAACGAGCAGTACTTC. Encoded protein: CAWSVSGGSNEQYF.

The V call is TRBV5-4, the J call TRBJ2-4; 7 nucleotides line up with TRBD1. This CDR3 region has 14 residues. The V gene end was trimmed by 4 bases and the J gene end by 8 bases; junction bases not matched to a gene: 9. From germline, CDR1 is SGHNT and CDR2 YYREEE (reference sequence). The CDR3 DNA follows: TGTGCCAGCAGCGCAACGACAGGGCCCGACATTCAGTACTTC. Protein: CASSATTGPDIQYF.

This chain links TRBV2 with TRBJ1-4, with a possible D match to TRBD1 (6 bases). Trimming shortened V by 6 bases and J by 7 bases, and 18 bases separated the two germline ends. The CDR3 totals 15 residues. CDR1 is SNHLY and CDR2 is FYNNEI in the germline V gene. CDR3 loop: CASSPDRHLGEKLFF. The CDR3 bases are TGTGCCAGCAGCCCAGACAGGCACCTGGGTGAAAAACTGTTTTTT.

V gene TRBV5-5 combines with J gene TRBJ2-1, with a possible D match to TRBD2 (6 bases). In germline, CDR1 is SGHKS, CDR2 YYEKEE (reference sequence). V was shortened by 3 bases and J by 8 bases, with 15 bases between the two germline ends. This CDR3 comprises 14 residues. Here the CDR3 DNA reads TGTGCCAGCAGCTCAGAGGACTATGCGGATGAGCAGTTCTTC. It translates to CASSSEDYADEQFF.

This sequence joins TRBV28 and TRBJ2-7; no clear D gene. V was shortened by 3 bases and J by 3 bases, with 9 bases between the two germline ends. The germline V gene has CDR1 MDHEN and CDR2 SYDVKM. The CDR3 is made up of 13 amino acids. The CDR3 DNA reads TGTGCCAGCAGTTTCGACTTCGTCTACGAGCAGTACTTC. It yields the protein CASSFDFVYEQYF.

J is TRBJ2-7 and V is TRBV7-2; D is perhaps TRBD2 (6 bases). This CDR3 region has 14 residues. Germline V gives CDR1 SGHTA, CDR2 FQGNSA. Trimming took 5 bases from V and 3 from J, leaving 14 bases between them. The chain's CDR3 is CASSLITGDYEQYF. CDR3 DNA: TGTGCCAGCAGCCTAATTACGGGGGACTACGAGCAGTACTTC. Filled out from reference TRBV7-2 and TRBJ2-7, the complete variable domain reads GAGVSQSPSNKVTEKGKDVELRCDPISGHTALYWYRQSLGQGLEFLIYFQGNSAPDKSGLPSDRFSAERTGGSVSTLTIQRTQQEDSAVYLCASSLITGDYEQYFGPGTRLTVT.

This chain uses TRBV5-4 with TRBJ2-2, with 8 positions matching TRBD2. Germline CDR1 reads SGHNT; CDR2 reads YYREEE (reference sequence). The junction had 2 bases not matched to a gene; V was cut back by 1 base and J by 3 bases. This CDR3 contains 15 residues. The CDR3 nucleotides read TGTGCCAGCAGCTTGACAGCGGGAGACACCGGGGAGCTGTTTTTT. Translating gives CASSLTAGDTGELFF. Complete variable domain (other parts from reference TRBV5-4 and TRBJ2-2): ETGVTQSPTHLIKTRGQQVTLRCSSQSGHNTVSWYQQALGQGPQFIFQYYREEENGRGNFPPRFSGLQFPNYSSELNVNALELDDSALYLCASSLTAGDTGELFFGEGSRLTVL.

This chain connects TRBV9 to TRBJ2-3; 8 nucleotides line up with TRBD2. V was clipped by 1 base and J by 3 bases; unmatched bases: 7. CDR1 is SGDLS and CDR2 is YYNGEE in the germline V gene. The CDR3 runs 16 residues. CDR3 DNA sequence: TGTGCCAGCAGCGTATCGGAGCGGGAGAATACAGATACGCAGTATTTT. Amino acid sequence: CASSVSERENTDTQYF. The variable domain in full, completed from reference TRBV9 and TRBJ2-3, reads DSGVTQTPKHLITATGQRVTLRCSPRSGDLSVYWYQQSLDQGLQFLIQYYNGEERAKGNILERFSAQQFPDLHSELNLSSLELGDSALYFCASSVSERENTDTQYFGPGTRLTVL.

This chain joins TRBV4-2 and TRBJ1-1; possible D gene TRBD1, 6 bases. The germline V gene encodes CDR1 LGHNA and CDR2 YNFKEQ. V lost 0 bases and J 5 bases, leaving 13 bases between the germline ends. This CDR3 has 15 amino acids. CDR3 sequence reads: CASSQEVRGRTEAFF. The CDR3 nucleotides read TGTGCCAGCAGCCAAGAGGTCAGGGGACGGACTGAAGCTTTCTTT.

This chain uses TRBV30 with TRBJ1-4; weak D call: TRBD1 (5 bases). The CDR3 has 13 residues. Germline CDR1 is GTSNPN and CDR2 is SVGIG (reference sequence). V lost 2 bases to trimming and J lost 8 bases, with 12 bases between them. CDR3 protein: CAWSTAGWEKLFF. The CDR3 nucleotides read TGTGCCTGGAGTACGGCAGGGTGGGAAAAACTGTTTTTT. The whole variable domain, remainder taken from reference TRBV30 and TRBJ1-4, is SQTIHQWPATLVQPVGSPLSLECTVEGTSNPNLYWYRQAAGRGLQLLFYSVGIGQISSEVPQNLSASRPQDRQFILSSKKLLLSDSGFYLCAWSTAGWEKLFFGSGTQLSVL.

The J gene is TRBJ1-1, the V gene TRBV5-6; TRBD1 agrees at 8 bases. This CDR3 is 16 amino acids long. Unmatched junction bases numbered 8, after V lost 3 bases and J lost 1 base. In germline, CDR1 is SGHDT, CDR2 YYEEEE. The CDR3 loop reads CASSSPGQVPNTEAFF. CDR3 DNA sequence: TGTGCCAGCAGCTCACCGGGACAGGTCCCGAACACTGAAGCTTTCTTT.

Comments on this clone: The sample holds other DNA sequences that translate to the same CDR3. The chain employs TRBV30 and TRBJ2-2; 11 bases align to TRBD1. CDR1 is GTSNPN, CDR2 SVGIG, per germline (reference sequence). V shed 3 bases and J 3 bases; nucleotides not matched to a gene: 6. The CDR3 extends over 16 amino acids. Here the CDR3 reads CAWRRGTGGDTGELFF. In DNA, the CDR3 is TGTGCCTGGAGGAGGGGGACAGGGGGGGACACCGGGGAGCTGTTTTTT.

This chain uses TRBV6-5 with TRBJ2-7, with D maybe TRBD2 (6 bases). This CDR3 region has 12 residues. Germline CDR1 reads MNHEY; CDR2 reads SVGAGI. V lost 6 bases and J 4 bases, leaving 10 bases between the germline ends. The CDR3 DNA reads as TGTGCCAGCAGCAACAGCGGGTACGAGCAGTACTTC. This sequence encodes CASSNSGYEQYF.

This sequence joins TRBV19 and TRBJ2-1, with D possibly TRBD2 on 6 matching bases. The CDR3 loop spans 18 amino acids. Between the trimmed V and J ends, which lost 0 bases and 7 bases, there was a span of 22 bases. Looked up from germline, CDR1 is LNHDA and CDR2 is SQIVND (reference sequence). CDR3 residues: CASSIDRGWVSSANEQFF. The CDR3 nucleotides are TGTGCCAGTAGTATAGATAGGGGCTGGGTCTCTAGCGCTAATGAGCAGTTCTTC. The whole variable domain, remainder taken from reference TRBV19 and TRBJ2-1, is DGGITQSPKYLFRKEGQNVTLSCEQNLNHDAMYWYRQDPGQGLRLIYYSQIVNDFQKGDIAEGYSVSREKKESFPLTVTSAQKNPTAFYLCASSIDRGWVSSANEQFFGPGTRLTVL.

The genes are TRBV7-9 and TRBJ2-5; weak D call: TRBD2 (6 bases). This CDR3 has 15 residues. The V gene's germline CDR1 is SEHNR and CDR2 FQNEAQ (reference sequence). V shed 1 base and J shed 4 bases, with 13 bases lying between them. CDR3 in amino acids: CASSLVGGGRETQYF. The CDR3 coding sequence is TGTGCCAGCAGCTTAGTTGGGGGAGGTCGAGAGACCCAGTACTTC.

CDR3 DNA sequence: TGTGCCAGCAGCCTATGGGAGCGGCGCACAGATACGCAGTATTTT. Translation: CASSLWERRTDTQYF. V is TRBV28 and J is TRBJ2-3; tentative D call: TRBD2 (5 bases). Trimming left V 6 bases short and J 1 base short, with 14 bases between. The CDR3 runs to 15 residues. Germline V gene sequence: CDR1 MDHEN, CDR2 SYDVKM.

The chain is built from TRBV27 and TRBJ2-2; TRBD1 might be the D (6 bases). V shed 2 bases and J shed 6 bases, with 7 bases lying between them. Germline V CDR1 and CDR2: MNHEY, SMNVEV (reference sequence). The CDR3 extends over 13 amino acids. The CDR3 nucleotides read TGTGCCAGCAGTTTAGAGGGGGCCGGGGAGCTGTTTTTT. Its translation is CASSLEGAGELFF.

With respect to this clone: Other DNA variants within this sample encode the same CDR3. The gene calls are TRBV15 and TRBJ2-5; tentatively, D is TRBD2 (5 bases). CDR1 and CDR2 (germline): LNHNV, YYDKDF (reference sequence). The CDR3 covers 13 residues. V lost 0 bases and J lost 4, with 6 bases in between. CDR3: CATSRDRGETQYF. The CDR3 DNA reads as TGTGCCACCAGCAGAGATCGGGGAGAGACCCAGTACTTC.

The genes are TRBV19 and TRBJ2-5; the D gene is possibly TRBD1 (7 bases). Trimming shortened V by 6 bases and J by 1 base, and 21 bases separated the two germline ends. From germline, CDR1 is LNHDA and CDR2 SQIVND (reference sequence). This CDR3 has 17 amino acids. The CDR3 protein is CASRRDSLAAAQETQYF. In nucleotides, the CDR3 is TGTGCCAGTAGGCGGGACAGTCTTGCAGCGGCCCAAGAGACCCAGTACTTC.

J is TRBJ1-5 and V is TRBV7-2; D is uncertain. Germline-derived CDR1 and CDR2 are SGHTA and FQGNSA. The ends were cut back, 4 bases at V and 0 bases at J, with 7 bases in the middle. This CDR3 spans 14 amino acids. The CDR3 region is CASSSEYSNQPQHF. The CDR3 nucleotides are TGTGCCAGCAGCTCAGAATATAGCAATCAGCCCCAGCATTTT.

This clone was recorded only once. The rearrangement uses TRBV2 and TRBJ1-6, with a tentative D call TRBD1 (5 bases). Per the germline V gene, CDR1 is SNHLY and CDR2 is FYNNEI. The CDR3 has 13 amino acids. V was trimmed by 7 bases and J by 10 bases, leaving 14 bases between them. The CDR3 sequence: CASIEQGRSPLHF. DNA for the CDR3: TGTGCCAGCATTGAGCAGGGAAGGTCACCCCTCCACTTT.

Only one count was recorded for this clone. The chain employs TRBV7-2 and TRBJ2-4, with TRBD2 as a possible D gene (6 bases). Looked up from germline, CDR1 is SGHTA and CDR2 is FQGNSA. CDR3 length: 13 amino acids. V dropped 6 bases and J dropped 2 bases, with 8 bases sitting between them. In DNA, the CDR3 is TGTGCCAGCAGGGGGGGTTCCAAAAACATTCAGTACTTC. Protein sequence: CASRGGSKNIQYF. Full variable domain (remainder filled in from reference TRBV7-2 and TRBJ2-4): GAGVSQSPSNKVTEKGKDVELRCDPISGHTALYWYRQSLGQGLEFLIYFQGNSAPDKSGLPSDRFSAERTGGSVSTLTIQRTQQEDSAVYLCASRGGSKNIQYFGAGTRLSVL.

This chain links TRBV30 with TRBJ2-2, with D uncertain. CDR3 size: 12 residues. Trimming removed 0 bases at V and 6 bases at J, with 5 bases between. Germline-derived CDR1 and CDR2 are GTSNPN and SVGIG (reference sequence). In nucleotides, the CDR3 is TGTGCCTGGAGTGTATACTCCGGGGAGCTGTTTTTT. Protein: CAWSVYSGELFF.

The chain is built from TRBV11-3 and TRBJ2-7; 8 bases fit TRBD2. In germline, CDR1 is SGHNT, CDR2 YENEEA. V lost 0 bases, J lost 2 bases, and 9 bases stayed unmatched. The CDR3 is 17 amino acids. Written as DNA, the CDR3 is TGTGCCAGCAGCTTAGAAGCCGGGACTAGGAACGCCTACGAGCAGTACTTC. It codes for CASSLEAGTRNAYEQYF.

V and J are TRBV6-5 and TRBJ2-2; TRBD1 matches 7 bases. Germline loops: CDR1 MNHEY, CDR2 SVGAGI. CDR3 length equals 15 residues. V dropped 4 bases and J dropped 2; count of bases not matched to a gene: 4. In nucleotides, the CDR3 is TGTGCCAGCAGTTCGGGACAGCTAAACACCGGGGAGCTGTTTTTT. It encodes CASSSGQLNTGELFF.

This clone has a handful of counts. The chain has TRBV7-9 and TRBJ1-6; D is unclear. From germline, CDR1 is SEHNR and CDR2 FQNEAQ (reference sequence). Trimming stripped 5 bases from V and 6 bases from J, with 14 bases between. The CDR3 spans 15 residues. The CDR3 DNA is TGTGCCAGCAGCCCCCTCGGTTACCTTAATTCACCCCTCCACTTT. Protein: CASSPLGYLNSPLHF.

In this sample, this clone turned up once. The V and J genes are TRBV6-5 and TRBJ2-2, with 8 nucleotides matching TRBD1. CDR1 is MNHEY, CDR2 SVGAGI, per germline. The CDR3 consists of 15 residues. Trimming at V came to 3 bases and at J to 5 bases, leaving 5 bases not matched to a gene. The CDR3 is CASSYDRGSTGELFF. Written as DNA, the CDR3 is TGTGCCAGCAGTTATGACAGGGGAAGTACCGGGGAGCTGTTTTTT.

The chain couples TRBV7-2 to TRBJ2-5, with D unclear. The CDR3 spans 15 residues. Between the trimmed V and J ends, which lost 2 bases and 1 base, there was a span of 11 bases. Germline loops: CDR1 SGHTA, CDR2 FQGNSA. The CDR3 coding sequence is TGTGCCAGCAGCTTAAGTGCGGTCACCCAAGAGACCCAGTACTTC. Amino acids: CASSLSAVTQETQYF.

CDR3: CASSPKYPGGPYNEQFF. The CDR3, as DNA: TGTGCCAGCTCACCGAAGTATCCGGGAGGGCCCTACAATGAGCAGTTCTTC. This chain links TRBV18 with TRBJ2-1; 8 bases line up with TRBD2. The CDR3 consists of 17 residues. With 3 bases clipped from V and 2 bases from J, the junction kept 9 bases outside the gene matches. CDR1 and CDR2 (germline): KGHSH, LQKENI.